This T cell receptor (beta chain) was recorded in a study of response to subunit inactivated influenza vaccine (dated by TCRdb to the late 2010s). As for the study more broadly: To follow how T cells responded to a trivalent subunit inactivated influenza vaccine, the researchers relied on deep quantitative profiling of the T cell receptor repertoire.

Libraries were made using RT-PCR. Sequencing relied on an Illumina HiSeq 2500. The public reads were reanalyzed by TCRdb: fastp trimming at Q25, MiXCR alignment, in-frame beta chains only. Under each unique CDR3 protein, matching rows form one entry showing the most common genes and DNA. The sample includes roughly 790,000 distinct CDR3 sequences, with around 20% observed a single time. 10% to 13% of the sample goes to the ten largest clones. The research as a whole found: The authors suggested that each seasonal influenza vaccination may recruit only a limited number of new T cells.

In the germline V gene, CDR1 corresponds to MNHEY and CDR2 to SVGAGI. Deletion took 0 bases off V and 5 bases off J, with a span of 13 bases between the germline ends. Reading from cysteine to phenylalanine, the CDR3 counts 15 amino acids. CDR3 DNA only is kept here, 45 bases in frame from base 1. Notes on this clonotype: Its antigen is currently not known. Base qualities are not recorded, but no much larger clone differs from it by a single base.

The sequence came from a middle-aged man who received an inactivated influenza vaccine. Donor details come from another sample of the same person, matched by shared clones. The rearranged chain carries TRBV6-5 and TRBJ2-5; the D segment could be TRBD2, given 6 matching bases. The sequencing used PBMCs from blood, collected roughly 5 days after vaccination. The nucleotide sequence is given as TGTGCCAGCAGTTACTCGTGGGGCAGCGGGGAGACCCAGTACTTC. Its translation is CASSYSWGSGETQYF.